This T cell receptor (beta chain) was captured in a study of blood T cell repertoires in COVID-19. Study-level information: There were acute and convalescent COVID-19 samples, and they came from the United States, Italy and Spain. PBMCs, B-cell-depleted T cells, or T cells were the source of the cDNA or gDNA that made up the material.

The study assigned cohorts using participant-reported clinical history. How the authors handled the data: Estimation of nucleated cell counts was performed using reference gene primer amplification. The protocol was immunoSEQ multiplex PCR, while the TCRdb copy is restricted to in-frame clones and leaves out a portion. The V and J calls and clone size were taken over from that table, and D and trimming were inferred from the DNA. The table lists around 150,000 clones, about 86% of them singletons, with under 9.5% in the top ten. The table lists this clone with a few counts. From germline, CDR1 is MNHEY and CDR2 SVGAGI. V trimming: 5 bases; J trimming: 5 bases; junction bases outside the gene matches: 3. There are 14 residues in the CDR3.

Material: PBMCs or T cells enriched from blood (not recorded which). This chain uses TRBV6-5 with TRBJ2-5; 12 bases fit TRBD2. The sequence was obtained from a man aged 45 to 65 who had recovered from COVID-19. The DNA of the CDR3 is TGTGCCAGCAGTAACCTAGCGGGGGGGGAGACCCAGTACTTC. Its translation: CASSNLAGGETQYF.